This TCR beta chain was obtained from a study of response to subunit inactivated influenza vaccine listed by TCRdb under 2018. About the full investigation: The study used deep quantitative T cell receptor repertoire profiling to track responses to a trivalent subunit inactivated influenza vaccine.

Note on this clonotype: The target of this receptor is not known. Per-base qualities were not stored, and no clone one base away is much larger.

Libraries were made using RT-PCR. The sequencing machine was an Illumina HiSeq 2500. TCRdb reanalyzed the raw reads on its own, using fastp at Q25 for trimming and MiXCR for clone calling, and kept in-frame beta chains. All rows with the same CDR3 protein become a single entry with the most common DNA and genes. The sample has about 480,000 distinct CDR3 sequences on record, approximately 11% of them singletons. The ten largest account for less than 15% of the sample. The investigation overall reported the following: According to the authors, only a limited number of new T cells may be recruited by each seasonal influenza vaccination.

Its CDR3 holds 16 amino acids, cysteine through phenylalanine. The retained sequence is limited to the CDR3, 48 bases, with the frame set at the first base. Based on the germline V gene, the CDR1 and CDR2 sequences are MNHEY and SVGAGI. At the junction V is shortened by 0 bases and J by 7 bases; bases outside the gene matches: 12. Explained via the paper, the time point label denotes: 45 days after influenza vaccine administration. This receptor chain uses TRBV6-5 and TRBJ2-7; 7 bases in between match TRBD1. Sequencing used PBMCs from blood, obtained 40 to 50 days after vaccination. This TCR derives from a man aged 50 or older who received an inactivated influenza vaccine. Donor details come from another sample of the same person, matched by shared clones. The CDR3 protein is CASSYSRQGPGGEQYF. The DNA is TGTGCCAGCAGTTACTCGAGGCAGGGCCCAGGGGGAGAGCAGTACTTC.